These 24 T cell receptor beta chains share one sample of origin, sequenced in a study of regulatory T cells in long-lasting Graves disease. Arm-PCR of CDR3 regions and iRepertoire HTBI primers were the basis on which TCR beta libraries were built. Each CDR3 protein is one row after TCRdb ran MiXCR on the multiplex PCR reads. The sample records some 450,000 distinct CDR3 sequences, 23% being singletons. As to time point: persistent/refractory GD, antithyroid drugs over 5 years with positive TRAb. Making the TCR library involved RNA that had been extracted from PBMCs. The specimen comprised peripheral blood mononuclear cells (PBMCs), sampled when the disease was refractory, from a patient treated with antithyroid drugs. These receptors were obtained from a female donor with Graves disease.

This clonotype was recorded a few times. The V gene is TRBV12-3 or TRBV12-4, the J gene TRBJ1-6, with no clear D. This CDR3 spans 14 amino acids. V was trimmed by 3 bases and J by 5 bases, leaving 8 bases between them. The DNA for the CDR3 is TGTGCCAGCAGTTTGAGCCAAAATAATTCACCCCTCCACTTT. Translated: CASSLSQNNSPLHF.

This clonotype was observed a handful of times. In nucleotides, the CDR3 is TGTGCCAGCAGCTTCCGGGGGACTGGGCCAGTTGGCAATCAGCCCCAGCATTTT. This gives the protein CASSFRGTGPVGNQPQHF. The genes are TRBV5-6 and TRBJ1-5; weak D call: TRBD1 (5 bases). Trimming removed 2 bases from V and 2 bases from J, with 20 bases in between. The CDR3 loop spans 18 amino acids. The germline V gene has CDR1 SGHDT and CDR2 YYEEEE.

V gene TRBV20-1 combines with J gene TRBJ2-7; D is unresolved. The V and J ends lost 1 base and 3 bases respectively, with 16 bases between them. Germline V gene lookup returns CDR1 DFQATT and CDR2 SNEGSKA (reference sequence). This CDR3 comprises 15 residues. DNA for the CDR3: TGCAGTGCTAGAGCGTTAGGTGAGCCGCTCTACGAGCAGTACTTC. It translates to CSARALGEPLYEQYF.

The chain combines TRBV2 with TRBJ2-3, with TRBD1 as a possible D gene (6 bases). CDR3 length: 16 residues. Trimming took 7 bases from V and 0 from J, leaving 17 bases between them. From germline, CDR1 is SNHLY and CDR2 FYNNEI. The CDR3: CASNHPTGTSTDTQYF. In nucleotides, the CDR3 is TGTGCCAGCAACCACCCGACAGGCACTAGCACAGATACGCAGTATTTT.

This clonotype has a handful of counts. The J gene is TRBJ1-4, the V gene TRBV30; 7 bases are a match to TRBD1. V was clipped by 5 bases and J by 7 bases; unmatched bases: 7. CDR1 is GTSNPN, CDR2 SVGIG, per germline (reference sequence). This CDR3 region has 13 residues. CDR3 protein: CAWGRGKGEKLFF. In nucleotides, the CDR3 is TGTGCCTGGGGCAGGGGGAAAGGTGAAAAACTGTTTTTT. Based on the CDR3 plus reference TRBV30 and TRBJ1-4, the full variable domain is SQTIHQWPATLVQPVGSPLSLECTVEGTSNPNLYWYRQAAGRGLQLLFYSVGIGQISSEVPQNLSASRPQDRQFILSSKKLLLSDSGFYLCAWGRGKGEKLFFGSGTQLSVL.

About this clonotype: One base away lies a much larger clone, so this may be a sequencing read error. Because it lacks the conserved phenylalanine or tryptophan at the end, this CDR3 is likely a read error. The V call is TRBV7-3, the J call TRBJ1-1, with D unresolved. Trimming removed 2 bases from V and 4 bases from J, with 8 bases in between. There are 13 residues in the CDR3. The germline gives CDR1 SGHTA, CDR2 FQGTGA. The CDR3 DNA reads TGTGCCAGCAGCTTACTCCCGTCCACTGAAGCTTTCTCT. It is translated as CASSLLPSTEAFS.

This chain joins TRBV28 and TRBJ2-7, with TRBD2 as a possible D gene (5 bases). V was clipped by 4 bases and J by 3 bases, with 10 bases between them. The CDR3 is 13 residues long. The germline V gene encodes CDR1 MDHEN and CDR2 SYDVKM. In nucleotides, the CDR3 is TGTGCCAGCAGTTACGAGGGCCTCTACGAGCAGTACTTC. Amino acids: CASSYEGLYEQYF.

A few counts support this clonotype. V is TRBV29-1 and J is TRBJ2-7, with 12 bases that match TRBD2. The trim removed 4 bases at V and 6 bases at J, leaving 10 bases unmatched. CDR1 SQVTM and CDR2 ANQGSEA come from the germline V gene. This CDR3 is 15 amino acids long. CDR3 amino acids: CSVATRLAGEGEQYF. CDR3 sequence (DNA): TGCAGCGTTGCGACTCGACTAGCGGGAGAGGGCGAGCAGTACTTC.

V gene TRBV10-2 combines with J gene TRBJ1-1; D possibly corresponds to TRBD1 (6 bases). Trimming stripped 7 bases from V and 1 base from J, with 13 bases between. Germline V lookup: CDR1 WSHSY, CDR2 SAAADI. The length of the CDR3 is 14 residues. The CDR3, as DNA: TGCGCCAGCACACCCTCGGGACAGAACACTGAAGCTTTCTTT. Its translation is CASTPSGQNTEAFF.

The V gene is TRBV15, the J gene TRBJ1-2, with D maybe TRBD1 (6 bases). The CDR3 runs to 16 residues. With 5 bases removed from V and 1 base from J, the gap between germline ends came to 17 bases. The V gene's germline CDR1 is LNHNV and CDR2 YYDKDF (reference sequence). CDR3 loop: CATSPIRGAVNYGYTF. DNA of the CDR3: TGTGCCACCAGCCCGATCCGGGGGGCCGTTAACTATGGCTACACCTTC.

This clonotype was seen only a few times. The gene calls are TRBV29-1 and TRBJ1-1; 7 bases align to TRBD1. The germline V gene has CDR1 SQVTM and CDR2 ANQGSEA. V gave up 7 bases and J gave up 0 bases; unmatched junction bases: 5. The CDR3 runs to 13 residues. The CDR3 is CSAVTGLNTEAFF. In DNA form, the CDR3 reads TGCAGCGCTGTGACAGGGCTGAACACTGAAGCTTTCTTT. Full variable domain (outside the CDR3, taken from reference TRBV29-1 and TRBJ1-1): SAVISQKPSRDICQRGTSLTIQCQVDSQVTMMFWYRQQPGQSLTLIATANQGSEATYESGFVIDKFPISRPNLTFSTLTVSNMSPEDSSIYLCSAVTGLNTEAFFGQGTRLTVV.

The chain links TRBV20-1 to TRBJ2-7; 9 positions agree with TRBD2. The germline gives CDR1 DFQATT, CDR2 SNEGSKA (reference sequence). This CDR3 has 16 amino acids. V dropped 2 bases and J dropped 7; count of bases not matched to a gene: 15. This chain's CDR3 is CSARSKTAGGRGEQYF. CDR3 in DNA: TGCAGTGCTAGAAGCAAAACAGCGGGAGGACGGGGGGAGCAGTACTTC.

The rearrangement joins TRBV20-1 to TRBJ2-7; D may be TRBD1 (6 bases). Trimming left V 2 bases short and J 4 bases short, with 12 bases between. The CDR3 is 13 amino acids. Germline values: CDR1 DFQATT, CDR2 SNEGSKA (reference sequence). Here the CDR3 reads CSARKQGLYEQYF. CDR3 coding DNA: TGCAGTGCTAGAAAACAGGGTTTATACGAGCAGTACTTC.

This clonotype has at least ten counts. The rearrangement uses TRBV7-2 and TRBJ1-2; 9 bases line up with TRBD1. The CDR3 spans 15 residues. V shed 5 bases, J shed 5 bases, and the junction held 9 bases outside the gene matches. Germline CDR1 SGHTA, CDR2 FQGNSA. CDR3: CASSPRQGGKYGYTF. CDR3 DNA sequence: TGTGCCAGCAGCCCCAGACAGGGGGGTAAATATGGCTACACCTTC.

V and J are TRBV20-1 and TRBJ2-7, with D maybe TRBD2 (5 bases). This CDR3 region has 15 residues. The germline CDR1 and CDR2 sequences are DFQATT and SNEGSKA (reference sequence). With 2 bases removed from V and 3 bases from J, the gap between germline ends came to 17 bases. The CDR3: CSARFSDGSIYEQYF. The CDR3 DNA reads as TGCAGTGCTAGATTCTCTGATGGGAGCATCTACGAGCAGTACTTC.

This clonotype occurred many times. This chain uses TRBV6-2 or TRBV6-3 with TRBJ2-5; a weak D match, TRBD1 (6 bases). The CDR3 is 15 amino acids. CDR1 MNHEY and CDR2 SVGEGT come from the germline V gene. With 2 bases removed from V and 4 bases from J, the gap between germline ends came to 14 bases. The CDR3 here is CASSYPQGRGETQYF. CDR3 DNA: TGTGCCAGCAGTTACCCCCAGGGGCGCGGAGAGACCCAGTACTTC.

This clonotype was seen repeatedly, ten times or more. V usage is TRBV28 and J usage is TRBJ2-5; a possible D gene is TRBD1 (6 bases). The germline V gene has CDR1 MDHEN and CDR2 SYDVKM. V shed 3 bases and J shed 5 bases, with 13 bases lying between them. The CDR3 spans 14 residues. The CDR3 DNA sequence: TGTGCCAGCAGTTTGTACAGGGTACCTGAGACCCAGTACTTC. It encodes CASSLYRVPETQYF.

This clonotype was detected a few times. For the CDR3, the DNA is TGTGCCTCAACCCCCCAGGGACCGAACACCGGGGAGCTGTTTTTT. This encodes CASTPQGPNTGELFF. The rearrangement links TRBV6-1 to TRBJ2-2, with D tentatively TRBD1 or TRBD2 (5 bases each). CDR1 is MNHNS and CDR2 is SASEGT in the germline V gene. The CDR3 covers 15 residues. Trimming removed 11 bases at V and 0 bases at J, with 16 bases between.

The chain links TRBV11-2 to TRBJ2-7, with a possible D match to TRBD1 (7 bases). This CDR3 has 17 amino acids. CDR1 and CDR2 from the germline V gene are SGHAT and FQNNGV. Trimming removed 5 bases from V and 0 bases from J, with 20 bases in between. In DNA form, the CDR3 reads TGTGCCAGCAGCCACCCAGGGGGGTCAGGGGGCTCCTACGAGCAGTACTTC. The encoded protein is CASSHPGGSGGSYEQYF.

Ten or more counts support this clonotype. An end of the junction differs from the germline gene, which may be a read error. V and J are TRBV20-1 and TRBJ1-5; TRBD1 aligns across 8 bases. CDR3 size: 15 residues. Germline V gene sequence: CDR1 DFQATT, CDR2 SNEGSKA (reference sequence). This CDR3 reads CSASVYGQGHQPQHF. The CDR3 coding sequence is TGCAGCGCTAGCGTTTACGGACAGGGCCATCAGCCCCAGCATTTT.

This clonotype turned up a few times. The chain joins TRBV6-5 to TRBJ1-1; maybe TRBD1 (5 bases). The CDR3 is made up of 16 amino acids. Trimming took off 2 bases at V and 0 bases at J, with 13 bases between the two ends. The germline V gene encodes CDR1 MNHEY and CDR2 SVGAGI. The CDR3 is CASSYGWGVMNTEAFF. The DNA for the CDR3 is TGTGCCAGCAGTTACGGTTGGGGGGTCATGAACACTGAAGCTTTCTTT.

This clonotype was recorded many times. The chain combines TRBV7-2 with TRBJ2-5, with a tentative D call TRBD1 (6 bases). The V gene's germline CDR1 is SGHTA and CDR2 FQGNSA. Trimming stripped 5 bases from V and 2 bases from J, with 18 bases between. The CDR3 is 16 residues long. The CDR3 bases are TGTGCCAGCAGCAAACAGACTGGGGGCATTCAAGAGACCCAGTACTTC. It translates to CASSKQTGGIQETQYF.

With respect to this clonotype: One end of the junction fails to match germline, which may point to a read error. J is TRBJ1-3 and V is TRBV5-6; D call uncertain. CDR1 is SGHDT and CDR2 is YYEEEE in the germline V gene. The CDR3 is made up of 13 amino acids. The chain's CDR3 is CASSPILGTTIYF. The CDR3 nucleotides are TGTGCCAGCAGCCCCATCCTTGGAACCACCATATATTTT. Based on the CDR3 plus reference TRBV5-6 and TRBJ1-3, the full variable domain is DAGVTQSPTHLIKTRGQQVTLRCSPKSGHDTVSWYQQALGQGPQFIFQYYEEEERQRGNFPDRFSGHQFPNYSSELNVNALLLGDSALYLCASSPILGTTIYFGEGSWLTVV.

A few counts support this clonotype. CDR3 sequence: CASSPKAGLFNEKLFF. In DNA, the CDR3 is TGTGCCAGCAGCCCCAAGGCGGGCCTCTTTAATGAAAAACTGTTTTTT. The chain combines TRBV3-1 with TRBJ1-4; D is uncertain. Trimming removed 4 bases at V and 4 bases at J, with 16 bases between. This CDR3 spans 16 amino acids. Germline CDR1 is LGHDT and CDR2 is YNNKEL (reference sequence).